The clone carrying this TCR delta chain has only a few counts. TCRdb lists the protein of a much larger clone for this DNA, which differs at residue 10, so this is likely a read error; the protein given here is translated from the DNA itself. This entry comes from a study of gamma-delta T cells after stem cell transplantation. TCRdb reprocessed the RT-PCR reads using CATT. The repertoire holds about 2,000 delta-chain clones, with about 5% as singletons. The CDR3 contains 15 residues. The germline gives CDR1 GEAIGNYY, CDR2 EKD. J gave up 4 bases and V 3 bases, and 8 bases lay outside the gene matches. The TCR sequence derives from a human donor. It is not recorded whose cells these are; they may come from a transplant donor. The V gene is TRDV2, the J gene TRDJ1; 9 bases map to TRDD3. Sequencing was carried out using gamma-delta T cells. The CDR3 reads CACDRLGDRDDKLIF. CDR3 nucleotides: TGTGCCTGTGACCGCCTGGGGGATCGAGACGATAAACTCATCTTT.